This entry features one T cell receptor (beta chain) sequence. These data originate in a study of blood T cell repertoires in COVID-19. The wider study: Both acute and convalescent COVID-19 samples were obtained from the United States, Italy and Spain. In each case, the material was cDNA or gDNA derived from T cells, B-cell-depleted T cells, or PBMCs.

A Seattle source enrolled patients during active infection and followed them longitudinally. How the authors handled the data: Cell counts per sample came from amplifying reference gene primers. Clones were read by immunoSEQ multiplex PCR, and TCRdb kept only the in-frame ones, dropping some. V, J and clone size reflect that table, while D and trimming were determined from the DNA. The sample consists of 60,000 to 65,000 clones, roughly 72% of them appearing once. Per the germline V gene, CDR1 is MNHEY and CDR2 is SMNVEV (reference sequence). V was clipped by 6 bases and J by 7 bases; unmatched bases: 5. This CDR3 comprises 14 residues.

The sample was peripheral blood. The receptor was derived from a woman between 65 and 79 years old with COVID-19, enrolled during active disease. V and J are TRBV27 and TRBJ1-6, with 8 bases identical to TRBD1. CDR3 amino acids: CASRFRGRNSPLHF. Written as DNA, the CDR3 is TGTGCCAGCAGGTTCAGGGGGCGCAATTCACCCCTCCACTTT.